Below, 3 T cell receptor beta chains from the same sample are listed, as sequenced in a study of T-cell reconstitution after alpha-beta-depleted transplantation in children. Unique molecular identifiers were incorporated into the prepared TCRbeta library. Each CDR3 protein is one row after TCRdb ran MiXCR on the PCR reads. The top ten clones hold 5.5% of a sample with about 200,000 distinct CDR3 sequences, around 7% of them seen once. The sequences come from PBMCs, collected before TCRalphabeta/CD19-depleted stem cell transplant. These receptor sequences come from a boy aged 2 to 10 with acute lymphoblastic leukemia, due to receive a stem cell transplant.

Many counts were recorded for this clonotype. The V and J genes are TRBV5-1 and TRBJ2-1; D unresolved. Germline CDR1 SGHRS, CDR2 YFSETQ. The CDR3 totals 11 residues. The V end lost 0 bases, the J end lost 10 bases, and 5 bases lay between the germline ends. DNA for the CDR3: TGCGCCAGCAGCTTGGACCGGGAGCAGTTCTTC. Residues: CASSLDREQFF. Using reference TRBV5-1 and TRBJ2-1 for the parts outside the CDR3, the full variable domain is KAGVTQTPRYLIKTRGQQVTLSCSPISGHRSVSWYQQTPGQGLQFLFEYFSETQRNKGNFPGRFSGRQFSNSRSEMNVSTLELGDSALYLCASSLDREQFFGPGTRLTVL.

This clonotype was seen repeatedly, ten times or more. The chain couples TRBV24-1 to TRBJ2-1, with D possibly called TRBD1 or TRBD2 (5 bases each). The V end lost 0 bases, the J end lost 9 bases, and 8 bases lay between the germline ends. CDR3 length equals 13 residues. In germline, CDR1 is KGHDR, CDR2 SFDVKD. The CDR3 DNA sequence: TGTGCCACCAGTGATTTGCCCGGGACTGAGCAGTTCTTC. Protein: CATSDLPGTEQFF.

This clonotype was observed many times. The gene calls are TRBV20-1 and TRBJ2-1, with TRBD2 matching over 9 bases. The CDR3 has 14 residues. V lost 6 bases, J lost 4 bases, and 7 bases stayed unmatched. Germline CDR1 is DFQATT and CDR2 is SNEGSKA (reference sequence). The CDR3 protein is CSALAGVAYNEQFF. CDR3 sequence (DNA): TGCAGTGCATTAGCGGGAGTCGCATACAATGAGCAGTTCTTC.